The following is a T cell receptor (beta chain) sequence with its context. This clone was observed once. The antigen it recognizes is unknown. Base qualities are missing; no much larger clone stands one base away. The data were taken from a study of OX40 agonist ivuxolimab in advanced cancers. Background for the entire study: Ivuxolimab, which targeted the costimulatory receptor OX40 (CD134), was an agonistic, fully human IgG2 monoclonal antibody. Prior anti-PD-1, anti-PD-L1 or anti-CTLA-4 therapy was permitted, and checkpoint inhibitors had been received by roughly two fifths of dose-escalation patients. In the dose-escalation cohort, roughly 80% of patients were male, and the mean age was around 60 years, with a range of roughly 20 to 80. Intravenous ivuxolimab was administered to patients every 2 weeks at six dose levels: 0.01, 0.1, 0.3, 1.5, 3 and 10 mg/kg. Peripheral TCRbeta sequencing aimed to test whether ivuxolimab altered TCR sequence diversity and caused clonal T-cell expansion. Partial responses were achieved by three dose-escalation patients, of whom one had hepatocellular carcinoma and two had cutaneous melanoma. The paper describes the monotherapy dose-escalation part (N ≈ 50 patients) of the phase I trial of ivuxolimab. Of the approximately 50 patients in dose escalation, about 20 had hepatocellular carcinoma, about 15 had melanoma, 9 had renal cell carcinoma and 9 had head and neck cancer.

Genomic DNA was extracted from sorted cells for sequencing of the TCRbeta CDR3 region. The immunoSEQ Assay was used to sequence the TCRbeta CDR3 regions. TCRdb obtained this table from immuneACCESS and retained in-frame rearrangements with V and J assigned. These tables miss some clones; where compared with another copy, unresolved V genes account for less than half of the shortfall, and the remainder is unexplained. Counted in this sample were some 70,000 clones; roughly 90% of them appeared once. About 0.9% of the sample goes to the ten largest clones. V is cut by 2 bases and J by 0 bases, and the space between the germline ends is 7 bases. CDR1 and CDR2 are drawn from the germline V gene: KGHSH, LQKENI. Inclusive of the bounding cysteine and phenylalanine, the CDR3 is 15 residues long. The read is trimmed to its CDR3 DNA, 45 bases read in frame from base 1. Patients with autoimmune disease history or receiving systemic immunosuppression were excluded from the trial. Peripheral blood for TCR sequencing was collected from all dose cohorts at baseline, on cycle 4 day 1, and on cycle 7 day 1. The samples were drawn from a first-in-human, open-label, multicenter phase I dose-escalation trial of ivuxolimab. Adults with locally advanced or metastatic melanoma, renal cell carcinoma, hepatocellular carcinoma or head and neck squamous cell carcinoma were enrolled in the trial. CD4+ and CD8+ T cells were sorted separately from peripheral blood before TCR sequencing.

The paper as a whole reports these results and caveats: Low levels of normalized T-cell clonal expansion were also shown by some nonresponding patients. In partial responders in the 0.1-3.0 mg/kg groups, normalized peripheral clonal expansion was found to be among the lowest, especially among CD8+ T cells. After ivuxolimab, expanded clones were on average more numerous among CD8+ T cells than among CD4+ T cells. Which antigens the clonally expanded peripheral T cells were specific for was not determined. At doses of 0.1 to 3.0 mg/kg, clonal expansion of both CD4+ and CD8+ T cells in blood was seen between baseline and week 6.

This receptor was obtained from an adult with an advanced solid tumor such as melanoma, head and neck, liver or kidney cancer. Source: CD4+ or CD8+ T cells sorted from blood, taken in a trial of the OX40 agonist ivuxolimab. The chain is assembled from TRBV18 and TRBJ2-2; 6 matching bases give a weak D call of TRBD2. The DNA sequence is TGTGCCAGCTCACCAGGGAGGACGAACACCGGGGAGCTGTTTTTT. The resulting protein is CASSPGRTNTGELFF.